A single sample is the source of the 7 T cell receptor beta chains below, sequenced in a study of cytomegalovirus exposure and HLA in healthy donors. The study ran its PCR with 60 Vbeta and 13 Jbeta primers. Data came from immunoSEQ multiplex PCR; TCRdb stores just in-frame clones and leaves some out. The sample lists 95,000 to 100,000 clones, 76% seen once, with about 4% in the top ten. What was sequenced was PBMCs. These receptors were taken from a man between 35 and 55 years old in good health and CMV-seronegative.

This chain links TRBV19 with TRBJ1-2; TRBD1 matches at 8 bases. Germline V gives CDR1 LNHDA, CDR2 SQIVND (reference sequence). The V and J ends lost 4 bases and 11 bases, in that order; junction bases with no gene match: 6. The CDR3 covers 12 residues. In nucleotides, the CDR3 is TGTGCCAGTAGTACCCGGACAGGGACTTACACCTTC. It codes for CASSTRTGTYTF.

This chain connects TRBV7-9 to TRBJ1-1; 7 bases are shared with TRBD1. Per germline, CDR1 SEHNR and CDR2 FQNEAQ (reference sequence). J gave up 8 bases and V 3 bases, and 3 bases lay outside the gene matches. CDR3 length equals 12 residues. The CDR3 coding sequence is TGTGCCAGCAGCTTGCCAGGGGGGGAAGCTTTCTTT. Residues: CASSLPGGEAFF.

This clone was seen just once. The V and J genes are TRBV5-4 and TRBJ1-4, with 9 bases identical to TRBD1. CDR1 is SGHNT and CDR2 is YYREEE in the germline V gene (reference sequence). The length of the CDR3 is 14 residues. Trimming took 4 bases from V and 8 from J; bases not matched to a gene: 6. Written as DNA, the CDR3 is TGTGCCAGCAGCCTACAGGGGGCGCAAGAAAAACTGTTTTTT. Translating gives CASSLQGAQEKLFF.

The rearrangement joins TRBV7-3 to TRBJ2-1, with D perhaps TRBD1 (6 bases). Germline V gene sequence: CDR1 SGHTA, CDR2 FQGTGA. The V end was cut by 4 bases, the J end by 0 bases, with 10 bases between. This CDR3 contains 15 residues. The CDR3 spells CASSYDRSSYNEQFF. CDR3 DNA sequence: TGTGCCAGCAGCTACGACAGGAGCTCCTACAATGAGCAGTTCTTC. The variable domain in full, completed from reference TRBV7-3 and TRBJ2-1, reads GAGVSQTPSNKVTEKGKYVELRCDPISGHTALYWYRQSLGQGPEFLIYFQGTGAADDSGLPNDRFFAVRPEGSVSTLKIQRTERGDSAVYLCASSYDRSSYNEQFFGPGTRLTVL.

CDR3 sequence (DNA): TGCAGCGCCTTATCCCGGAACTATGGCTACACCTTC. Protein product: CSALSRNYGYTF. The chain uses TRBV29-1 and TRBJ1-2, with D hard to call. This CDR3 is 12 amino acids long. Trimming removed 7 bases at V and 2 bases at J, with 11 bases between. Germline-derived CDR1 and CDR2 are SQVTM and ANQGSEA.

This chain connects TRBV19 to TRBJ1-1, with 8 bases matching TRBD1. Germline V lookup: CDR1 LNHDA, CDR2 SQIVND (reference sequence). Trimming removed 4 bases from V and 5 bases from J; junction bases left unmatched: 6. This CDR3 spans 14 amino acids. CDR3 protein: CASSKQGVRTEAFF. The CDR3 nucleotides are TGTGCCAGTAGTAAACAGGGGGTGAGAACTGAAGCTTTCTTT. The whole variable domain, remainder taken from reference TRBV19 and TRBJ1-1, is DGGITQSPKYLFRKEGQNVTLSCEQNLNHDAMYWYRQDPGQGLRLIYYSQIVNDFQKGDIAEGYSVSREKKESFPLTVTSAQKNPTAFYLCASSKQGVRTEAFFGQGTRLTVV.

V and J are TRBV28 and TRBJ1-5; perhaps TRBD1 as D (5 bases). CDR3 length: 15 amino acids. The ends were cut back, 6 bases at V and 4 bases at J, with 16 bases in the middle. The germline V gene has CDR1 MDHEN and CDR2 SYDVKM. CDR3 DNA: TGTGCCAGCAGGACACCTCGACAGCTTAATCAGCCCCAGCATTTT. Amino acid sequence: CASRTPRQLNQPQHF.